Sequencing of this T cell receptor beta chain was carried out in a study of blood T cell repertoires in COVID-19 (dated by TCRdb to about 2020). With respect to the entire study: The collaborator samples originated in the United States, Italy and Spain and spanned the acute and convalescent phases of COVID-19. The repertoires were released in a freely available public database meant as a resource for research on the immune response to SARS-CoV-2. The prospective study material was composed of cDNA or gDNA derived from T cells, B-cell-depleted T cells, or PBMCs. HLA class I and class II types, where available, came from metadata supplied by the sample provider rather than from assay-based typing. The samples were drawn from two sources: the first 160 participants of the ongoing ImmuneRACE study, and 950 to 1,500 subjects contributed by 6 global collaborators. Deeply sampled blood TCRbeta repertoires from subjects exposed to, actively infected with, or recovered from COVID-19 were included in the dataset. A de-identified subject ID, COVID-19 status, age in years and sex were almost always included in the sample metadata. Overall results and qualifications from the work: Clinical and demographic metadata were provided uncurated, with the amount varying by source and participant.

With regard to this clone: Its antigen target is currently unknown. No base qualities exist here, and no much larger clone lies one base off it.

Whole blood was collected in K2EDTA tubes by collaborating institutions according to the institutions' own protocols. For TCRbeta analysis, collaborators shipped samples as frozen whole blood, isolated PBMCs, or DNA extracted from either of those sample types. The immunoSEQ Assay, a bias-controlled multiplex PCR, was used to amplify TCRbeta CDR3 regions from genomic DNA. The original methods were these. Within the assay, amplification of reference gene primers was used to estimate how many nucleated cells each sample contained. Sequence reads were collapsed and filtered to measure the absolute abundance of every unique TCRbeta CDR3 rearrangement. For each sample, productive Simpson clonality was calculated by taking the square root of Simpson's diversity index across productive rearrangements. TCRdb took over this immuneACCESS table, retaining in-frame rearrangements with V and J assigned. Such tables are incomplete; in checked studies, under half of the missing clones stem from an unresolved V gene, and the remainder is unexplained. The D gene and trimming were derived from the DNA, and the V and J assignments and clone size from that table. Present in this sample are 200,000 to 250,000 clones, 80% to 85% of which were seen just once. Roughly 4.9% of the sample goes to the ten largest clones.

V was cut back by 2 bases and J by 12 bases, leaving a gap of 10 bases between them. In the germline V gene, CDR1 corresponds to SGHDN and CDR2 to FVKESK. The CDR3 starts with the cysteine, ends with the phenylalanine, and has 12 residues. Just the 36-base CDR3 DNA is kept, in frame starting at base 1. Sequenced input: peripheral blood. Rearrangement joined TRBV14 to TRBJ1-4; the D gene identity is not certain. This sequence originates from a human donor in a cohort sampled during active COVID-19. The CDR3 protein sequence reads: CASSQSRVELFF. The sequenced DNA is TGTGCCAGCAGCCAATCCCGAGTGGAACTGTTTTTT.